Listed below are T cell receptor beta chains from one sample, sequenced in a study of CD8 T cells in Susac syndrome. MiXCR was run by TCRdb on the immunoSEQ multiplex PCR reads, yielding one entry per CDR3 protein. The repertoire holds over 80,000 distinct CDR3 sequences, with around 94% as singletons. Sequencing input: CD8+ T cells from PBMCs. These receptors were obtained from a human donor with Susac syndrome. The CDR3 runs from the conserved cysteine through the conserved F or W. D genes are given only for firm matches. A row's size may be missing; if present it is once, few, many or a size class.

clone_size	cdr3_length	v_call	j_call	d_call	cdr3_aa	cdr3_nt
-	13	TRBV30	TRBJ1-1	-	CAWSAGGGSEAFF	TGTGCCTGGAGTGCGGGGGGCGGATCTGAAGCTTTCTTT
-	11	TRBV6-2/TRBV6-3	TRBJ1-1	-	CASSSMIEAFF	TGTGCCAGCAGTTCAATGATTGAAGCTTTCTTT
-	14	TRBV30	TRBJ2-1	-	CAWSVLRGENEQFF	TGTGCCTGGAGTGTACTAAGGGGGGAGAATGAGCAGTTCTTC
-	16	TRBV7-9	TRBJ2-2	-	CASSLRGGSNTGELFF	TGTGCCAGCAGCTTAAGAGGCGGTTCGAACACCGGGGAGCTGTTTTTT
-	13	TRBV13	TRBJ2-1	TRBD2	CASLRGDSGEQFF	TGTGCCAGCCTGCGGGGGGATTCGGGTGAGCAGTTCTTC
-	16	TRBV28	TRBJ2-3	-	CASSWRLAARTDTQYF	TGTGCCAGCAGCTGGCGTTTAGCGGCCCGCACAGATACGCAGTATTTT
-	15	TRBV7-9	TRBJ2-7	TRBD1	CASSPSGTGIYEQYF	TGTGCCAGCAGCCCTTCCGGGACAGGGATCTACGAGCAGTACTTC
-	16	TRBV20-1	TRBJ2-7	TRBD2	CSARDEGTQRRGEQYF	TGCAGTGCTAGAGATGAGGGGACTCAGCGGCGGGGGGAGCAGTACTTC
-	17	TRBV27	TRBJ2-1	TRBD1	CASTVYSDGQDYNEQFF	TGTGCCAGCACAGTTTATTCTGATGGACAGGACTACAATGAGCAGTTCTTC
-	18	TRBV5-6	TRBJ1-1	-	CASSPGYQAWGMNTEAFF	TGTGCCAGCAGCCCCGGCTACCAGGCCTGGGGAATGAACACTGAAGCTTTCTTT
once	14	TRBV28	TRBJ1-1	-	CASSFIRGNTEAFF	TGTGCCAGCAGTTTTATCCGGGGGAACACTGAAGCTTTCTTT
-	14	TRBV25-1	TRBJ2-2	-	CASTHLGDTGELFF	TGTGCCAGCACCCACCTCGGGGACACCGGGGAGCTGTTTTTT
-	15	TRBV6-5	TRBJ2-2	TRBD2	CASMELAGYTGELFF	TGTGCCAGCATGGAACTAGCGGGGTACACCGGGGAGCTGTTTTTT
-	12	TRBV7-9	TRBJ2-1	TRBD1	CASSQGEPEQFF	TGTGCCAGCAGCCAGGGGGAACCCGAGCAGTTCTTC
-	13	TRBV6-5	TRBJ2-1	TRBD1	CASSSDRAAEQFF	TGTGCCAGCAGTTCTGACAGGGCGGCCGAGCAGTTCTTC
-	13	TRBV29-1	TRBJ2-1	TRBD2	CSVEGLAGNEQFF	TGCAGCGTTGAGGGACTAGCCGGAAATGAGCAGTTCTTC
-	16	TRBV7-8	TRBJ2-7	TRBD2	CASSLGLAGVLNEQYF	TGTGCCAGCAGCCTGGGACTAGCGGGAGTACTCAACGAGCAGTACTTC
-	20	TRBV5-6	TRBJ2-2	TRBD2	CASSFWWDYDRGRDTGELFF	TGTGCCAGCAGCTTCTGGTGGGACTACGACCGTGGGCGGGACACCGGGGAGCTGTTTTTT
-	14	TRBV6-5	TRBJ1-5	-	CASSLRGVNQPQHF	TGTGCCAGCAGCTTGCGAGGGGTAAATCAGCCCCAGCATTTT
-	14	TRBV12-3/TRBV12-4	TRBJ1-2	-	CASSPGQRNYGYTF	TGTGCCAGCAGCCCTGGACAGAGGAACTATGGCTACACCTTC
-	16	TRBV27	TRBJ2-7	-	CASSLDGGAGIYEQYF	TGTGCCAGCAGTTTAGATGGCGGAGCAGGGATCTACGAGCAGTACTTC
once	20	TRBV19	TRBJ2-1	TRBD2	CASSIDKTSGGSGSYNEQFF	TGTGCCAGTAGTATAGATAAGACTAGCGGGGGCTCCGGATCCTACAATGAGCAGTTCTTC
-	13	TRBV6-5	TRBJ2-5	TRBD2	CASSLTSGETQYF	TGTGCCAGCAGTCTAACTAGCGGAGAGACCCAGTACTTC
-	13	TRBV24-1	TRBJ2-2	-	CATSGTVIGELFF	TGTGCCACCAGTGGTACAGTCATAGGGGAGCTGTTTTTT
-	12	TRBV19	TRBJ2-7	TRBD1	CATGQGAYEQYF	TGTGCCACGGGACAGGGGGCATACGAGCAGTACTTC
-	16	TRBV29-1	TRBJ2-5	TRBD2	CSVEDQLEREEETQYF	TGCAGCGTTGAAGATCAGTTGGAGCGGGAGGAGGAGACCCAGTACTTC
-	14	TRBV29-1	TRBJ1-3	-	CSVGVQSSGNTIYF	TGCAGCGTTGGGGTCCAGAGCTCTGGAAACACCATATATTTT
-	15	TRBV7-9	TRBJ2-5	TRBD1	CASSPGQGAEETQYF	TGTGCCAGCAGCCCGGGACAGGGAGCGGAAGAGACCCAGTACTTC
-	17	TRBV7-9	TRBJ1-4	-	CASSLAVGGATNEKLFF	TGTGCCAGCAGCTTAGCGGTAGGAGGGGCAACTAATGAAAAACTGTTTTTT
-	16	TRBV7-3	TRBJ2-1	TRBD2	CASSLTGLAGYNEQFF	TGTGCCAGCAGCTTAACTGGACTAGCGGGCTACAATGAGCAGTTCTTC
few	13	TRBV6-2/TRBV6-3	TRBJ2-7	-	CASSEGEEDEQYF	TGTGCCAGCAGTGAAGGAGAGGAGGACGAGCAGTACTTC
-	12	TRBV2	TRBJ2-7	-	CASLGRTYEQYF	TGTGCCAGTCTGGGGCGAACCTACGAGCAGTACTTC
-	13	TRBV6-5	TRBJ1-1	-	CASSERVGTEAFF	TGTGCCAGCAGTGAAAGGGTGGGCACTGAAGCTTTCTTT
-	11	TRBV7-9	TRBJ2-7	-	CASSPNGEQYF	TGTGCCAGCAGCCCAAACGGCGAGCAGTACTTC
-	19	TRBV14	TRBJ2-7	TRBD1	CASSQGLSGTGELGYEQYF	TGTGCCAGCAGCCAAGGATTATCCGGGACAGGGGAATTGGGATACGAGCAGTACTTC
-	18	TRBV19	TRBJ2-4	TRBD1	CASSTQIGTGPAKNIQYF	TGTGCCAGTAGTACCCAAATCGGGACAGGTCCTGCCAAAAACATTCAGTACTTC
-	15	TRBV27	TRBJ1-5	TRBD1	CASSLSNRGGQPQHF	TGTGCCAGCAGTTTATCGAACAGGGGGGGACAGCCCCAGCATTTT
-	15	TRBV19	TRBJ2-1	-	CASSIAAGTYNEQFF	TGTGCCAGTAGTATAGCGGCCGGAACCTACAATGAGCAGTTCTTC
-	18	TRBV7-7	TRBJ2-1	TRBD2	CASSLGPTSKEFSNEQFF	TGTGCTAGCAGCTTAGGCCCGACTAGCAAGGAATTCAGCAATGAGCAGTTCTTC
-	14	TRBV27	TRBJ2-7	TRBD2	CASSPAGTSYEQYF	TGTGCCAGCAGCCCAGCGGGAACCTCCTACGAGCAGTACTTC
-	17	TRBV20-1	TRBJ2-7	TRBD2	CSASWLAGGGDPYEQYF	TGCAGTGCTAGCTGGCTAGCGGGAGGAGGGGACCCCTACGAGCAGTACTTC
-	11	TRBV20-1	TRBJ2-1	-	CSANDYNEQFF	TGCAGTGCTAACGACTACAATGAGCAGTTCTTC
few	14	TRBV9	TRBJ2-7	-	CASSPSQNSYEQYF	TGTGCCAGCAGCCCGTCACAAAACTCCTACGAGCAGTACTTC
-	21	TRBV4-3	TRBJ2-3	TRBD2	CASSQVRGTTPVGGEPDTQYF	TGCGCCAGCAGCCAAGTGCGCGGGACGACTCCCGTTGGGGGGGAGCCAGATACGCAGTATTTT
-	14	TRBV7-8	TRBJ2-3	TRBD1	CASSLTGGPDTQYF	TGTGCCAGCAGCTTAACAGGGGGCCCAGATACGCAGTATTTT
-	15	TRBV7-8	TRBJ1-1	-	CASSLYSGYNTEAFF	TGTGCCAGCAGCTTATACTCGGGATACAACACTGAAGCTTTCTTT
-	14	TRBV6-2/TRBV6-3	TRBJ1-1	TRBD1	CASSSPDRVTEAFF	TGTGCCAGCAGTTCGCCCGACAGGGTAACTGAAGCTTTCTTT
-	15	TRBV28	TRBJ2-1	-	CASSSPTPPDREQFF	TGTGCCAGCAGTTCACCAACCCCACCAGACAGGGAGCAGTTCTTC
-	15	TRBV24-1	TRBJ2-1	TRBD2	CATSESGTSFNEQFF	TGTGCCACCAGTGAATCCGGGACTAGTTTCAATGAGCAGTTCTTC
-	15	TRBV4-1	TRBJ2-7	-	CASSQGGGLSYEQYF	TGCGCCAGCAGCCAAGGGGGCGGCCTCTCCTACGAGCAGTACTTC
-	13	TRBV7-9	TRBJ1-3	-	CASSLDAGNTIYF	TGTGCCAGCAGCTTAGACGCTGGAAACACCATATATTTT
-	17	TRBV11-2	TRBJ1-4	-	CASSLPPTGSTNEKLFF	TGTGCCAGCAGCTTACCCCCGACAGGTTCAACTAATGAAAAACTGTTTTTT